The 24 T cell receptor beta chains below were found in one sample sequenced in a study of blood T cell repertoires in COVID-19. Repertoires were generated with immunoSEQ multiplex PCR, while TCRdb's copy carries only in-frame clones and drops some. The table has around 78,000 clones, 65% to 90% seen once. Sequencing was carried out using peripheral blood. The receptors derive from a man between 65 and 85 years old with active or convalescent COVID-19.

The gene calls are TRBV28 and TRBJ1-5; possible D gene TRBD1, 6 bases. Looked up from germline, CDR1 is MDHEN and CDR2 is SYDVKM. Trimming stripped 5 bases from V and 0 bases from J, with 11 bases between. The CDR3 spans 15 residues. The CDR3 spells CASSRGQYSNQPQHF. The CDR3 DNA reads TGTGCCAGCAGTCGGGGACAATATAGCAATCAGCCCCAGCATTTT.

The chain has TRBV7-2 and TRBJ2-3; a weak D match, TRBD1 (7 bases). Trimming removed 1 base at V and 2 bases at J, with 19 bases between. Germline loops: CDR1 SGHTA, CDR2 FQGNSA. This CDR3 spans 18 amino acids. The CDR3: CASSLVGGQWRPTDTQYF. For the CDR3, the DNA is TGTGCCAGCAGCTTAGTGGGGGGACAGTGGCGGCCCACAGATACGCAGTATTTT.

This clone was counted between two and nine times. The V and J genes are TRBV30 and TRBJ1-5; D ambiguous. Germline CDR1 reads GTSNPN; CDR2 reads SVGIG (reference sequence). Trimming shortened V by 0 bases and J by 3 bases, and 6 bases separated the two germline ends. CDR3 length: 13 residues. In DNA form, the CDR3 reads TGTGCCTGGAGTGTACGGGACAATCAGCCCCAGCATTTT. Its translation: CAWSVRDNQPQHF.

The chain combines TRBV18 with TRBJ2-3, with unresolved D. The CDR3 spans 15 residues. Trimming pared 0 bases from V and 2 bases from J, leaving 9 bases between. Germline V lookup: CDR1 KGHSH, CDR2 LQKENI. CDR3 protein: CASSPPPRITDTQYF. The DNA for the CDR3 is TGTGCCAGCTCACCACCTCCTCGTATCACAGATACGCAGTATTTT.

V usage is TRBV30 and J usage is TRBJ2-5; a weak D match, TRBD2 (5 bases). The V gene lost 0 bases and the J gene lost 2 bases, with 16 bases spanning the gap. The CDR3 has 16 residues. The germline V gene has CDR1 GTSNPN and CDR2 SVGIG (reference sequence). The CDR3 DNA sequence: TGTGCCTGGAGTGTATTGTGGCAGCCGGGACAAGAGACCCAGTACTTC. Its protein product is CAWSVLWQPGQETQYF.

V gene TRBV27 combines with J gene TRBJ2-5; D possibly corresponds to TRBD1 (6 bases). Trimming cost V 6 bases and J 1 base, with 15 bases left between them. Germline CDR1 and CDR2: MNHEY and SMNVEV (reference sequence). The CDR3 loop spans 15 amino acids. CDR3 amino acids: CASRRTGTLQETQYF. The CDR3, as DNA: TGTGCCAGCAGGCGCACCGGGACACTCCAAGAGACCCAGTACTTC.

This chain connects TRBV6-6 to TRBJ1-1; D perhaps matches TRBD1 (5 bases). V was shortened by 0 bases and J by 0 bases, with 11 bases between the two germline ends. Germline lookup yields CDR1 MNHNY and CDR2 SVGAGI (reference sequence). The CDR3 has 16 residues. As DNA, the CDR3 is TGTGCCAGCAGTTACTCAACAGGCCCGGTGAACACTGAAGCTTTCTTT. The encoded protein is CASSYSTGPVNTEAFF.

The gene calls are TRBV11-2 and TRBJ2-7; TRBD2 might be the D (6 bases). V gave up 1 base and J gave up 2 bases, with 9 bases separating them. Germline CDR1 SGHAT, CDR2 FQNNGV. This CDR3 comprises 14 residues. The DNA for the CDR3 is TGTGCCAGCAGCTTAGGTGGGAGGCCCTACGAGCAGTACTTC. Residues: CASSLGGRPYEQYF. Based on the CDR3 plus reference TRBV11-2 and TRBJ2-7, the full variable domain is EAGVAQSPRYKIIEKRQSVAFWCNPISGHATLYWYQQILGQGPKLLIQFQNNGVVDDSQLPKDRFSAERLKGVDSTLKIQPAKLEDSAVYLCASSLGGRPYEQYFGPGTRLTVT.

This clone was detected only once. The V gene is TRBV6-5, the J gene TRBJ1-1, with D perhaps matching TRBD1 (5 bases). V was clipped by 11 bases and J by 2 bases, with 15 bases between them. CDR1 and CDR2 (germline): MNHEY, SVGAGI. This CDR3 spans 13 amino acids. The CDR3 DNA is TGTGCCTCCTCCTGGGGGGGAAACACTGAAGCTTTCTTT. Translation gives CASSWGGNTEAFF.

The CDR3, as DNA: TGCGCCAGCAGGTTTGACAGTGTCTCTGGAAACACCATATATTTT. It is translated as CASRFDSVSGNTIYF. The chain is built from TRBV5-1 and TRBJ1-3, with a tentative D call TRBD1 (5 bases). CDR1 SGHRS and CDR2 YFSETQ come from the germline V gene. The CDR3 is 15 residues long. Deletions cut 5 bases from V and 0 bases from J, with 12 bases between.

V is TRBV15 and J is TRBJ1-6; 8 bases agree with TRBD1. This CDR3 has 15 residues. V was pared by 5 bases and J by 9 bases, with 9 bases of the junction left unmatched. The germline gives CDR1 LNHNV, CDR2 YYDKDF (reference sequence). The CDR3 protein is CATSSGQGGSSPLHF. In DNA, the CDR3 is TGTGCCACCAGCTCCGGACAGGGTGGTAGTTCACCCCTCCACTTT.

CDR3 DNA sequence: TGCGCCAGCAGTGTCGCGGGGACTGAAGCTTTCTTT. Its protein product is CASSVAGTEAFF. The chain employs TRBV10-2 and TRBJ1-1; D is uncertain. Trimming cost V 4 bases and J 5 bases, with 8 bases left between them. Germline V gene sequence: CDR1 WSHSY, CDR2 SAAADI. CDR3 length equals 12 residues.

The rearrangement joins TRBV9 to TRBJ2-3, with a weak D call TRBD1 (6 bases). This CDR3 comprises 15 residues. Looked up from germline, CDR1 is SGDLS and CDR2 is YYNGEE. V lost 2 bases and J lost 1, with 11 bases in between. CDR3 loop: CASSVGTIRTDTQYF. DNA for the CDR3: TGTGCCAGCAGCGTCGGGACAATCCGCACAGATACGCAGTATTTT. The complete variable domain, with remaining parts taken from reference TRBV9 and TRBJ2-3, reads DSGVTQTPKHLITATGQRVTLRCSPRSGDLSVYWYQQSLDQGLQFLIQYYNGEERAKGNILERFSAQQFPDLHSELNLSSLELGDSALYFCASSVGTIRTDTQYFGPGTRLTVL.

This chain uses TRBV3-1 (or the pseudogene TRBV3-2) with TRBJ2-1; TRBD2 might be the D (5 bases). V dropped 4 bases and J dropped 6 bases, with 13 bases sitting between them. Germline CDR1 and CDR2: LGHDT and YNNKEL (reference sequence). The CDR3 spans 14 residues. CDR3 nucleotides: TGTGCCAGCAGCCTACGACCGGCGGGCAATGAGCAGTTCTTC. Amino acid sequence: CASSLRPAGNEQFF.

The CDR3 spells CAWSVLGTGGTEAFF. The CDR3 bases are TGTGCCTGGAGTGTTCTAGGGACAGGGGGCACTGAAGCTTTCTTT. V and J are TRBV30 and TRBJ1-1; TRBD1 aligns across 11 bases. This CDR3 contains 15 residues. Germline lookup yields CDR1 GTSNPN and CDR2 SVGIG (reference sequence). The J segment lost 4 bases and the V segment lost 0 bases, leaving 4 bases of the junction unmatched.

This clone was detected once. V gene TRBV28 combines with J gene TRBJ1-6; 11 nucleotides agree with TRBD1. V lost 3 bases, J lost 18 bases, and 4 bases stayed unmatched. There are 12 residues in the CDR3. Germline CDR1 reads MDHEN; CDR2 reads SYDVKM. CDR3: CASSFGTGGPHF. The CDR3 DNA sequence: TGTGCCAGCAGTTTCGGGACAGGGGGGCCCCACTTT.

The CDR3 region is CASSQGTSGIEQYF. The CDR3 DNA reads as TGTGCCAGCAGCCAGGGGACTAGCGGGATCGAGCAGTACTTC. The chain links TRBV4-2 to TRBJ2-7; 13 bases map to TRBD2. The germline V gene encodes CDR1 LGHNA and CDR2 YNFKEQ. V trimming: 3 bases; J trimming: 6 bases; junction bases outside the gene matches: 2. The CDR3 runs to 14 residues.

V usage is TRBV29-1 and J usage is TRBJ2-1; D is unresolved. This CDR3 spans 11 amino acids. Between the trimmed V and J ends, which lost 7 bases and 6 bases, there was a span of 10 bases. Germline V lookup: CDR1 SQVTM, CDR2 ANQGSEA. Here the CDR3 DNA reads TGCAGCGGATGGAGTCCCAATGAGCAGTTCTTC. Its translation is CSGWSPNEQFF.

The genes are TRBV19 and TRBJ1-2; 8 bases match TRBD1. The CDR3 covers 15 residues. Germline CDR1 and CDR2: LNHDA and SQIVND (reference sequence). V was clipped by 7 bases and J by 8 bases; unmatched bases: 15. CDR3 in amino acids: CASTQRDRMGWGYTF. The CDR3 DNA reads TGTGCCAGTACCCAGCGGGACAGGATGGGTTGGGGCTACACCTTC.

This clone was detected a few times. The chain couples TRBV5-1 to TRBJ1-1, with D hard to call. CDR3 length equals 14 residues. Germline CDR1 SGHRS, CDR2 YFSETQ. With 4 bases removed from V and 2 bases from J, the gap between germline ends came to 12 bases. The CDR3 DNA is TGCGCCAGCAGCCAGGCCACAGCTAACACTGAAGCTTTCTTT. Its protein is CASSQATANTEAFF.

The chain carries TRBV6-6 and TRBJ1-1; D may be TRBD1 (6 bases). Germline CDR1 MNHNY, CDR2 SVGAGI (reference sequence). V lost 2 bases to trimming and J lost 2 bases, with 15 bases between them. This CDR3 region has 16 residues. CDR3 sequence reads: CASSYEPGHLNTEAFF. The CDR3 region has the DNA TGTGCCAGCAGTTACGAACCGGGACACCTAAACACTGAAGCTTTCTTT.

The gene calls are TRBV4-2 and TRBJ2-5; 7 bases are a match to TRBD2. This CDR3 contains 14 residues. The germline gives CDR1 LGHNA, CDR2 YNFKEQ. Germline trimming cut 1 base from V and 4 bases from J; bases unmatched to any gene: 3. The DNA of the CDR3 is TGTGCCAGCAGCCAAGGGACTAGTCTAGAGACCCAGTACTTC. Translation gives CASSQGTSLETQYF.

V is TRBV6-2 or TRBV6-3 and J is TRBJ2-2; D call uncertain. CDR1 MNHEY and CDR2 SVGEGT come from the germline V gene. The length of the CDR3 is 18 residues. Between the trimmed V and J ends, which lost 4 bases and 7 bases, there was a span of 25 bases. The CDR3 reads CASSSLVLPYLFGGELFF. CDR3 coding DNA: TGTGCCAGCAGTTCCCTGGTTCTACCATACCTGTTCGGCGGGGAGCTGTTTTTT.

This rearrangement joins TRBV19 to TRBJ1-1, with D unresolved. Trimming removed 6 bases from V and 1 base from J, with 21 bases in between. The CDR3 is made up of 17 amino acids. Germline values: CDR1 LNHDA, CDR2 SQIVND (reference sequence). CDR3 in DNA: TGTGCCAGTAGCCGACGGTACTCGAGGCCTGGGAACACTGAAGCTTTCTTT. Amino acid sequence: CASSRRYSRPGNTEAFF.